The 23 T cell receptor beta chains presented below share a single source sample, sequenced in a study of blood T cell repertoires in COVID-19. The protocol was immunoSEQ multiplex PCR, while the TCRdb copy is restricted to in-frame clones and leaves out a portion. The sample yields 140,000 or so clones, around 82% seen once. The sequencing sample was made of peripheral blood. The source is a human donor in a cohort sampled during active COVID-19.

This rearrangement joins TRBV7-2 to TRBJ2-1, with 9 bases fitting TRBD2. V dropped 5 bases and J dropped 13; count of bases not matched to a gene: 12. Per the germline V gene, CDR1 is SGHTA and CDR2 is FQGNSA. This CDR3 is 14 amino acids long. CDR3 in DNA: TGTGCCAGCAGCCCCCAGTCGGCTAGCGGGATCCAGTTCTTC. Translated, it gives CASSPQSASGIQFF.

This chain links TRBV6-5 with TRBJ1-6; D gene ambiguous. V dropped 8 bases and J dropped 4 bases, with 12 bases sitting between them. CDR1 is MNHEY, CDR2 SVGAGI, per germline. CDR3 length equals 14 residues. CDR3 in DNA: TGTGCCAGCTCAGGAATTTTGTATAATTCACCCCTCCACTTT. This encodes CASSGILYNSPLHF.

V usage is TRBV11-2 and J usage is TRBJ1-1; 7 nucleotides match TRBD1. The CDR3 sequence is 14 residues long. Germline V gives CDR1 SGHAT, CDR2 FQNNGV. V lost 6 bases to trimming and J lost 1 base; unmatched junction nucleotides: 5. The CDR3 DNA is TGTGCCAGCAGTATAACAGGGGAGAACACTGAAGCTTTCTTT. Translated, it gives CASSITGENTEAFF.

The chain's CDR3 is CSASGGVPGETQYF. The CDR3 nucleotides read TGCAGTGCTAGTGGGGGGGTTCCCGGGGAGACCCAGTACTTC. This chain joins TRBV20-1 and TRBJ2-5; 7 bases map to TRBD2. The CDR3 totals 14 residues. Germline loops: CDR1 DFQATT, CDR2 SNEGSKA (reference sequence). Trimming took 3 bases from V and 5 from J; bases not matched to a gene: 9.

The chain links TRBV18 to TRBJ2-5; no firm D call. The V and J ends lost 6 bases and 0 bases respectively, with 11 bases between them. Per germline, CDR1 KGHSH and CDR2 LQKENI. This CDR3 has 14 amino acids. CDR3 DNA: TGTGCCAGCTCGCGACGCCGGGACCAAGAGACCCAGTACTTC. Residues: CASSRRRDQETQYF. Full variable domain (remainder filled in from reference TRBV18 and TRBJ2-5): NAGVMQNPRHLVRRRGQEARLRCSPMKGHSHVYWYRQLPEEGLKFMVYLQKENIIDESGMPKERFSAEFPKEGPSILRIQQVVRGDSAAYFCASSRRRDQETQYFGPGTRLLVL.

The table lists this clone with a count of one. The chain recombines TRBV5-8 with TRBJ1-1; 11 nucleotides align to TRBD1. J was trimmed by 4 bases and V by 4 bases; bases with no gene match: 9. CDR3 length: 16 amino acids. From germline, CDR1 is SGHTS and CDR2 YDEGEE. The CDR3 region has the DNA TGTGCCAGCAGCCAGCGGACAGGGGGCTGGGGCACTGAAGCTTTCTTT. Amino acids: CASSQRTGGWGTEAFF.

This clone was counted only a few times. J is TRBJ1-3 and V is TRBV29-1; D is undetermined. The CDR3 is 12 amino acids. V was pared by 6 bases and J by 2 bases, with 8 bases between. In germline, CDR1 is SQVTM, CDR2 ANQGSEA. CDR3 bases: TGCAGCGTCTTACTACCTGGAAACACCATATATTTT. It is translated as CSVLLPGNTIYF.

The chain joins TRBV28 to TRBJ2-1; TRBD1 is a possible D gene (6 bases). There are 17 residues in the CDR3. V gave up 4 bases and J gave up 6 bases, with 22 bases separating them. Germline CDR1 MDHEN, CDR2 SYDVKM. CDR3 sequence: CASSSIHRDTLTNEQFF. The CDR3 region has the DNA TGTGCCAGCAGTTCAATCCACAGGGACACCCTGACCAATGAGCAGTTCTTC.

This sequence joins TRBV27 and TRBJ1-2; D possibly corresponds to TRBD1 (5 bases). This CDR3 comprises 14 residues. The germline V and J ends were trimmed by 3 bases and 8 bases, with 16 bases remaining between them. The germline V gene has CDR1 MNHEY and CDR2 SMNVEV (reference sequence). The CDR3: CASSFGGMFYGYTF. DNA for the CDR3: TGTGCCAGCAGTTTCGGGGGGATGTTTTACGGCTACACCTTC.

The V call is TRBV15, the J call TRBJ2-1; D is uncertain. The CDR3 is 16 amino acids. Between the trimmed V and J ends, which lost 0 bases and 4 bases, there was a span of 13 bases. Germline assignment: CDR1 LNHNV and CDR2 YYDKDF (reference sequence). The CDR3 coding sequence is TGTGCCACCAGCAGAGATCGGTTAGAACTTTACAATGAGCAGTTCTTC. Translating it yields CATSRDRLELYNEQFF.

The chain is built from TRBV12-3 or TRBV12-4 and TRBJ2-7; D is uncertain. The CDR3 runs to 11 residues. Trimming shortened V by 5 bases and J by 3 bases, and 5 bases separated the two germline ends. As DNA, the CDR3 is TGTGCCAGCAGTCACAGCTACGAGCAGTACTTC. Amino acid sequence: CASSHSYEQYF.

The chain employs TRBV28 and TRBJ1-1, with a possible D match to TRBD1 (6 bases). The germline V and J ends were trimmed by 8 bases and 8 bases, with 15 bases remaining between them. CDR1 is MDHEN, CDR2 SYDVKM, per germline. This CDR3 has 12 amino acids. In DNA, the CDR3 is TGTGCCAGCCTGACAGGATGGCTCGAAGCTTTCTTT. Translated, it gives CASLTGWLEAFF.

In DNA, the CDR3 is TGTGCCAGCAGTTCCACGACAGGAGTCAAAAACATTCAGTACTTC. It is translated as CASSSTTGVKNIQYF. V gene TRBV6-5 combines with J gene TRBJ2-4; D might be TRBD1 (6 bases). V was pared by 4 bases and J by 3 bases, with 13 bases between. From germline, CDR1 is MNHEY and CDR2 SVGAGI. The CDR3 contains 15 residues.

The V gene is TRBV27, the J gene TRBJ2-1, with 7 bases that match TRBD1. The germline V gene encodes CDR1 MNHEY and CDR2 SMNVEV (reference sequence). The V segment lost 6 bases and the J segment 7 bases; nucleotides outside the gene matches: 12. This CDR3 region has 15 residues. CDR3 sequence: CASRKPGQQQNEQFF. Written as DNA, the CDR3 is TGTGCCAGCAGAAAACCGGGACAGCAACAAAATGAGCAGTTCTTC.

CDR3 bases: TGCGCCAGCAGCTTTTCCAGGGGCCAGACCCAGTACTTC. Protein sequence: CASSFSRGQTQYF. The genes are TRBV5-1 and TRBJ2-5; tentatively, D is TRBD1 (6 bases). Deletions cut 2 bases from V and 6 bases from J, with 11 bases between. Germline loops: CDR1 SGHRS, CDR2 YFSETQ. The CDR3 is made up of 13 amino acids.

This clone has a count of ten or more. CDR3 DNA: TGTGCCAGCAGCTTAGATAGGATGGAGGATTCACCCCTCCACTTT. Its protein product is CASSLDRMEDSPLHF. The genes are TRBV11-2 and TRBJ1-6; D is unclear. The CDR3 totals 15 residues. Trimming removed 0 bases at V and 8 bases at J, with 11 bases between. Germline V gene data show CDR1 as SGHAT and CDR2 as FQNNGV.

The chain combines TRBV10-2 with TRBJ2-1; 11 nucleotides match TRBD2. V was clipped by 1 base and J by 6 bases; unmatched bases: 2. The CDR3 runs 15 residues. From germline, CDR1 is WSHSY and CDR2 SAAADI. CDR3 sequence reads: CASSEWLAGGNEQFF. CDR3 nucleotide sequence: TGCGCCAGCAGTGAGTGGCTAGCGGGGGGCAATGAGCAGTTCTTC.

The chain combines TRBV10-3 with TRBJ1-2; perhaps TRBD1 as D (6 bases). There are 13 residues in the CDR3. Germline V gene lookup returns CDR1 ENHRY and CDR2 SYGVKD. Between the trimmed V and J ends, which lost 6 bases and 4 bases, there was a span of 12 bases. The CDR3 sequence is CAIRQGGPYGYTF. For the CDR3, the DNA is TGTGCCATCAGACAGGGCGGCCCCTATGGCTACACCTTC.

This chain joins TRBV18 and TRBJ1-1; 11 nucleotides match TRBD1. Germline V lookup: CDR1 KGHSH, CDR2 LQKENI. The CDR3 is made up of 18 amino acids. J gave up 1 base and V 1 base, and 8 bases lay outside the gene matches. The CDR3: CASSPLLRTGGSNTEAFF. CDR3 in DNA: TGTGCCAGCTCACCACTTCTACGGACAGGGGGCTCGAACACTGAAGCTTTCTTT.

Comment on this clone: A read error may account for a junction end that differs from germline. Other DNA variants within this sample encode the same CDR3. CDR3 DNA: TGTGCTAGCAGCTTATCTTTCGGAGTGGCGAGCTCTGGAAACACCATATATTTT. Protein sequence: CASSLSFGVASSGNTIYF. The chain uses TRBV7-6 and TRBJ1-3; D call uncertain. CDR3 length equals 18 residues. Germline loops: CDR1 SGHVS, CDR2 FNYEAQ.

This chain connects TRBV7-6 to TRBJ2-7; 7 bases align to TRBD2. Trimming at V came to 5 bases and at J to 2 bases, leaving 12 bases not matched to a gene. CDR1 is SGHVS and CDR2 is FNYEAQ in the germline V gene. This CDR3 region has 16 residues. CDR3 region: CASSPRPGGSPYEQYF. DNA of the CDR3: TGTGCCAGCAGCCCCCGGCCGGGGGGTAGTCCCTACGAGCAGTACTTC. The entire variable domain, with the rest obtained from reference TRBV7-6 and TRBJ2-7, is as follows: GAGVSQSPRYKVTKRGQDVALRCDPISGHVSLYWYRQALGQGPEFLTYFNYEAQQDKSGLPNDRFSAERPEGSISTLTIQRTEQRDSAMYRCASSPRPGGSPYEQYFGPGTRLTVT.

The chain links TRBV6-6 to TRBJ1-1; TRBD1 matches 10 bases. CDR3 length: 18 amino acids. The V segment lost 6 bases and the J segment 1 base; nucleotides outside the gene matches: 14. The germline V gene has CDR1 MNHNY and CDR2 SVGAGI (reference sequence). The CDR3 sequence is CASSRGTGAQMGNTEAFF. CDR3 DNA: TGTGCCAGCAGCCGAGGGACAGGGGCCCAAATGGGGAACACTGAAGCTTTCTTT.

The chain employs TRBV5-4 and TRBJ2-1, with 9 bases fitting TRBD2. Germline CDR1 SGHNT, CDR2 YYREEE (reference sequence). J was trimmed by 4 bases and V by 2 bases; bases with no gene match: 7. CDR3 size: 16 residues. The CDR3 region is CASSFGGGGRYNEQFF. The CDR3 bases are TGTGCCAGCAGCTTTGGCGGGGGGGGCAGGTACAATGAGCAGTTCTTC.